The 8 T cell receptor beta chains reported below all come from one sample, sequenced in a study of early stage breast cancer tumors (dated by TCRdb to about 2017). Library preparation used the immunoSEQ multiplex PCR assay. TCRdb limited this immuneACCESS table to in-frame rearrangements with V and J called. A share of clones is missing; checked studies link under half to unresolved V genes, and the rest is unexplained. The sample table holds about 48,000 clones, of which roughly four fifths were seen once. About 1.5% of the sample is in the top ten clones. Sequenced: blood. These receptors were obtained from a person between 45 and 65 years old with breast cancer.

This chain links TRBV6-5 with TRBJ2-3; D gene uncertain. The CDR3 is 15 residues long. Trimming took off 5 bases at V and 1 base at J, with 13 bases between the two ends. Germline V gene sequence: CDR1 MNHEY, CDR2 SVGAGI. The CDR3, as DNA: TGTGCCAGCAGTACCTTGACCCGAGGCACAGATACGCAGTATTTT. Its protein is CASSTLTRGTDTQYF.

DNA for the CDR3: TGCGCCAGCAGAGAGACGGGGAACACTGAAGCTTTCTTT. Protein product: CASRETGNTEAFF. This chain joins TRBV5-1 and TRBJ1-1; D gene uncertain. The V and J ends lost 5 bases and 1 base respectively, with 9 bases between them. Germline V gene sequence: CDR1 SGHRS, CDR2 YFSETQ. The CDR3 is 13 amino acids.

Points on this clone: A read error may account for a junction end that differs from germline. This rearrangement joins TRBV7-7 to TRBJ2-5; TRBD2 is a possible D gene (6 bases). This CDR3 is built from 13 residues. Germline lookup yields CDR1 SSHAT and CDR2 FNYEAQ (reference sequence). The CDR3 DNA reads as TGTGCTAGCAGTTCGACTCACGGGGGGACCCAGTACTTC. Protein sequence: CASSSTHGGTQYF.

This clone appeared a single time. The chain recombines TRBV2 with TRBJ2-5; D unclear. Germline assignment: CDR1 SNHLY and CDR2 FYNNEI. This CDR3 spans 16 amino acids. V was shortened by 7 bases and J by 5 bases, with 23 bases between the two germline ends. The CDR3 protein is CASIPDFMVVTETQYF. The DNA for the CDR3 is TGTGCCAGCATTCCCGACTTCATGGTGGTAACGGAGACCCAGTACTTC.

The V call is TRBV6-1, the J call TRBJ1-1; D is undetermined. The germline V gene has CDR1 MNHNS and CDR2 SASEGT. Trimming took 10 bases from V and 7 from J, leaving 10 bases between them. The CDR3 consists of 10 residues. Written as DNA, the CDR3 is TGTGCCACCGGTTGGAATGAAGCTTTCTTT. Translated: CATGWNEAFF.

The table lists this clone with a few counts. The V gene is TRBV6-6, the J gene TRBJ2-7; D unresolved. Per germline, CDR1 MNHNY and CDR2 SVGAGI (reference sequence). The V and J ends lost 6 bases and 6 bases respectively, with 9 bases between them. The CDR3 spans 11 residues. The CDR3, as DNA: TGTGCCAGCAGCCTTAGTCGCGAGCAGTACTTC. It encodes CASSLSREQYF.

The rearrangement uses TRBV2 and TRBJ2-1, with 10 bases lining up with TRBD1. The CDR3 contains 15 residues. Germline assignment: CDR1 SNHLY and CDR2 FYNNEI. After removal of 3 bases from V and 9 bases from J, the junction contained 8 bases not matched to a gene. The CDR3 spells CASSENDRGPGEQFF. The CDR3 DNA reads as TGTGCCAGCAGTGAGAATGACAGGGGGCCTGGTGAGCAGTTCTTC.

This chain joins TRBV28 and TRBJ2-3, with 15 bases that match TRBD2. The CDR3 is made up of 19 amino acids. The trim removed 9 bases at V and 2 bases at J, leaving 15 bases unmatched. Germline V gene data show CDR1 as MDHEN and CDR2 as SYDVKM. In DNA, the CDR3 is TGTGCCAGAAATCGACCACGGACTAGCGGGGGGGCGGTCACAGATACGCAGTATTTT. Its protein is CARNRPRTSGGAVTDTQYF.